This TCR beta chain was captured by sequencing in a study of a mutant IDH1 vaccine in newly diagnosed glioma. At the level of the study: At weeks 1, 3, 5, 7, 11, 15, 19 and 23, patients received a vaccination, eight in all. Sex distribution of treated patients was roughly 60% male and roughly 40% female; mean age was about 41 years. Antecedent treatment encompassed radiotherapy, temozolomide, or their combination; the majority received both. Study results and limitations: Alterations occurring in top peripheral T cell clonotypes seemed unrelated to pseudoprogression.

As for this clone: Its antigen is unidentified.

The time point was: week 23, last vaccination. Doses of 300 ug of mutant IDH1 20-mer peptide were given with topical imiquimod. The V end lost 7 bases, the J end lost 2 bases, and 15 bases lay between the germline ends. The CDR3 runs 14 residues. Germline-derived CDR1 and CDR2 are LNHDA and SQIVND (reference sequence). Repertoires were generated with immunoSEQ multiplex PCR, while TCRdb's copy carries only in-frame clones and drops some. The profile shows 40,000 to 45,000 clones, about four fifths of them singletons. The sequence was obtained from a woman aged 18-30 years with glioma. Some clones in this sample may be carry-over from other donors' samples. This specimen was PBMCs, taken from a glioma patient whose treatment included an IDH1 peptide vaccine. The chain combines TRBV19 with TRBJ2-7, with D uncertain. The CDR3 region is CASNSLDRPYEQYF. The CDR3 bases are TGTGCCAGTAATTCTCTAGATCGGCCCTACGAGCAGTACTTC.